This T cell receptor (beta chain) was captured by sequencing in a study of cytomegalovirus exposure and HLA in healthy donors. Study details: The 90 to 150 validation repertoires, a later analysis reported, used the same platform as the 666 repertoires from the first cohort.

About this clone: The antigen remains unidentified.

General observations from the study: Specificity for CMV antigens was confirmed in vitro for a few of the CMV-associated chains. TCR beta chains numbering 150 to 200 were designated cytomegalovirus-associated.

The assay was immunoSEQ multiplex PCR, and TCRdb's table has in-frame clones only and misses some. The sample has 120,000 to 150,000 clones, approximately 93% seen once; the top ten hold 0.6% to 0.8%. Germline V gene sequence: CDR1 MNHEY, CDR2 SMNVEV (reference sequence). V was trimmed by 7 bases and J by 2 bases, leaving 27 bases between them. The CDR3 extends over 19 amino acids. The source is a man younger than 30 in good health and CMV-seronegative. Sequencing was done on a sample of PBMCs. The genes are TRBV27 and TRBJ2-1, with D perhaps matching TRBD1 (6 bases). The CDR3 here is CASTQTSGLGAPAYNEQFF. The CDR3 nucleotides read TGTGCCAGCACCCAAACGTCCGGTTTGGGGGCGCCGGCCTACAATGAGCAGTTCTTC.